This T cell receptor (beta chain) comes out of a study of post-analysis software for immune sequencing data (dated by TCRdb to about 2015). Notes on the research overall: The recorded disease courses included relapsing-remitting, secondary progressive and progressive-relapsing multiple sclerosis, and some patients had no subtype annotation. Patient repertoires were compared against roughly 12 previously published healthy control repertoires from donors aged 6 to 25 years. A subset of samples was prepared in parallel using single-end sample barcoding, then pooled and co-amplified after Illumina adapter ligation. Results the study describes overall, beyond this receptor: Patients showed significantly higher frequencies than controls for roughly 5 TRBV segments, among them TRBV5-6, TRBV5-1 and TRBV20-1. Direct clustering with F measure revealed strong co-clustering of samples prepared in the same batch, which led to a batch-effect correction. Normalized Chao1 diversity was significantly lower in multiple sclerosis patients than controls, suggesting substantial peripheral T-cell clonal expansion. The control group was slightly older than the multiple sclerosis patient group.

TCR beta repertoires were profiled from peripheral blood of 13 young patients with multiple sclerosis to demonstrate the VDJtools post-analysis software. The multiple sclerosis patients were children and adolescents ranging in age from 6 to 15 years. The germline V gene provides CDR1 MGHRA and CDR2 YSYEKL. The CDR3 sequence holds 14 residues, the cysteine and phenylalanine included. Only the CDR3 region is kept as DNA, spanning 42 bases read in frame from base 1. Relative to germline, V is 2 bases shorter and J is 6 bases shorter, with 12 bases between their ends. Note on this clonotype: What antigen it recognizes has not been identified. Per-base quality was not reported, and no clone a single base away is much larger than it.

The method behind the library was PCR. The run used an Illumina HiSeq 2500. Unique molecular identifiers were incorporated into TCR beta cDNA libraries to reduce PCR and sequencing biases. Every 1 to 10 million input T cells yielded about 500,000 cDNA molecules, meaning each molecule approximated one T cell. The same protocol used for the earlier healthy control dataset was applied to prepare and sequence the patient libraries. Samples belonging to the same batch were prepared together, multiplexed and sequenced on a shared HiSeq lane. The study's processing was this. MIGEC handled the raw barcoded reads, throwing out single-read molecular identifier groups before consensus assembly and CDR3 extraction. Clonotype tables were post-analysed with VDJtools, and diversity was normalized by down-sampling all datasets to the smallest sample size. To correct batch-related cross-sample contamination, repertoire overlap clustering matched CDR3 amino acid sequences but not nucleotide sequences. Using fastp at Q25 and MiXCR, TCRdb reprocessed the public reads and kept productive beta chains. All rows with the same CDR3 protein become a single entry with the most common DNA and genes. It is TCRdb's table, rather than the study itself, that gives the V and J calls and clone size. The sample data list approximately 660,000 distinct CDR3 sequences, and over 45% of these were observed just once. Over 9% of the sample belongs to the ten largest clones.

The sequencing input was blood. The chain is made from TRBV4-1 and TRBJ2-3; a confident D gene designation cannot be given. The source of this sequence is a girl aged 2-10 years with multiple sclerosis. Read as DNA, the sequence is TGCGCCAGCAGCCAATTGGATAATCCGGATACGCAGTATTTT. This gives the protein CASSQLDNPDTQYF.